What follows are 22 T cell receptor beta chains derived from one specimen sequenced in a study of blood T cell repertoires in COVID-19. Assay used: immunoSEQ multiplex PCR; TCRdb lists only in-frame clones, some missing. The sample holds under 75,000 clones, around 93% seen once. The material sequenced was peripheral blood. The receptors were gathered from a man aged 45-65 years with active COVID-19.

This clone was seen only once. The CDR3 bases are TGTGCCAGCAGCCCGCGCGTAGCGGGGGGAAAGAACACCGGGGAGCTGTTTTTT. Protein product: CASSPRVAGGKNTGELFF. This chain connects TRBV11-3 to TRBJ2-2; 10 bases match TRBD2. The germline gives CDR1 SGHNT, CDR2 YENEEA. The V gene end was trimmed by 5 bases and the J gene end by 1 base; junction bases not matched to a gene: 10. The CDR3 totals 18 residues.

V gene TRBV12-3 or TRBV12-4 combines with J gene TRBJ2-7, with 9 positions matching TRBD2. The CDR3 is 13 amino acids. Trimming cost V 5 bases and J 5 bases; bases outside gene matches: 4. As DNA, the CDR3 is TGTGCCAGCAGTGGACTAGCGTCTCACGAGCAGTACTTC. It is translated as CASSGLASHEQYF.

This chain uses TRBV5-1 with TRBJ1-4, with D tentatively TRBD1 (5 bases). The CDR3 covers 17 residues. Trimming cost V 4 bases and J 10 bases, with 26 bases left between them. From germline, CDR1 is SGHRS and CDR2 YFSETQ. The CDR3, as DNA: TGCGCCAGCAGCCCGGGATCCGGGGGGTCCAACGGGGGAAAACTGTTTTTT. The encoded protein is CASSPGSGGSNGGKLFF.

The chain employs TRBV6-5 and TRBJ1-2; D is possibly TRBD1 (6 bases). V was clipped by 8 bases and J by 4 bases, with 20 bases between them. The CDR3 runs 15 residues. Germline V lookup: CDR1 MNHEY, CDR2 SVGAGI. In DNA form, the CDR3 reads TGTGCCAGCCGGACGGGGGGGGCCGGGTCCTATGGCTACACCTTC. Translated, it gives CASRTGGAGSYGYTF.

The CDR3 reads CASSPAGLNRFF. CDR3 in DNA: TGTGCCAGCAGCCCCGCGGGTCTTAATCGGTTCTTC. The V and J genes are TRBV12-3 or TRBV12-4 and TRBJ2-1; tentatively, D is TRBD2 (5 bases). Deletions cut 6 bases from V and 15 bases from J, with 18 bases between. CDR3 length: 12 amino acids.

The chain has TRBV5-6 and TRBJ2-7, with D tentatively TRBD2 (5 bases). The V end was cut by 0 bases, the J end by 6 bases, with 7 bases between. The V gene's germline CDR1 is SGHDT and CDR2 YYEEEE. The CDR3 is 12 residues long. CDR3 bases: TGTGCCAGCAGCTTGGCGGGGTCCGAGCAGTACTTC. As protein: CASSLAGSEQYF.

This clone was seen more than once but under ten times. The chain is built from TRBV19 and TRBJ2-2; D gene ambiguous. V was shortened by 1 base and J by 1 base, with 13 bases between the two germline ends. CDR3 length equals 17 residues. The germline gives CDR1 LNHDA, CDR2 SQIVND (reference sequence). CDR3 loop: CASSIVGVKRNTGELFF. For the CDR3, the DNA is TGTGCCAGTAGTATAGTAGGAGTTAAACGGAACACCGGGGAGCTGTTTTTT.

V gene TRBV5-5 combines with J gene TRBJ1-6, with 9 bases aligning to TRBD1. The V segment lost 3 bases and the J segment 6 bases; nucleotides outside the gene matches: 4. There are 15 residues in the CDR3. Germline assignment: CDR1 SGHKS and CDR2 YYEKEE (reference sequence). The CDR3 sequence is CASSSGQGSNSPLHF. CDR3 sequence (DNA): TGTGCCAGCAGCTCCGGACAGGGGAGTAATTCACCCCTCCACTTT.

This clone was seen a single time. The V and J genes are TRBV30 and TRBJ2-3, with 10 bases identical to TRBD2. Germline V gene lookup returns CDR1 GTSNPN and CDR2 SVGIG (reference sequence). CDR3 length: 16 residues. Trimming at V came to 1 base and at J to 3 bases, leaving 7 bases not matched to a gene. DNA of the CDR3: TGTGCCTGGAGTGAACCACTAGCGGGGTTAACAGATACGCAGTATTTT. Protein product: CAWSEPLAGLTDTQYF. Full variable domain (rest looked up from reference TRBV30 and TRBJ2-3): SQTIHQWPATLVQPVGSPLSLECTVEGTSNPNLYWYRQAAGRGLQLLFYSVGIGQISSEVPQNLSASRPQDRQFILSSKKLLLSDSGFYLCAWSEPLAGLTDTQYFGPGTRLTVL.

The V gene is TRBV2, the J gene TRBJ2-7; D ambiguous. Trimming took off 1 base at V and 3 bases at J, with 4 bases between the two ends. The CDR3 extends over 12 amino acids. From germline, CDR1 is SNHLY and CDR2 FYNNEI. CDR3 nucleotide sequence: TGTGCCAGCAGTGAAGTCTACTACGAGCAGTACTTC. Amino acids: CASSEVYYEQYF.

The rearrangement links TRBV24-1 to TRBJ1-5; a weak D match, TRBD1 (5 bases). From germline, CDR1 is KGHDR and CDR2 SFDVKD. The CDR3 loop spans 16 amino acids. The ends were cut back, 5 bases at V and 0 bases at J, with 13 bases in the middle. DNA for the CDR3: TGTGCCACCAGTGCTTTCGGGGGAAATAGCAATCAGCCCCAGCATTTT. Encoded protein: CATSAFGGNSNQPQHF.

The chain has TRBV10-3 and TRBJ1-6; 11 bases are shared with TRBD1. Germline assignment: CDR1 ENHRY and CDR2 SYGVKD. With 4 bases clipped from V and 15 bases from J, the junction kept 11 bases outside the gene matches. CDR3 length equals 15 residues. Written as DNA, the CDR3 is TGTGCCATCAGTGGACCCGGGACAGGGGGAAACTACCTCCACTTT. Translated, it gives CAISGPGTGGNYLHF.

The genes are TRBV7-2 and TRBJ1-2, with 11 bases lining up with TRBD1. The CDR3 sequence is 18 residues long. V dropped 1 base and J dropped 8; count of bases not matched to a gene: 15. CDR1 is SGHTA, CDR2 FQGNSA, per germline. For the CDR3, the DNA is TGTGCCAGCAGCTTAGGGGTAGATTTCGGACAGGGGGCGCGGGGCTACACCTTC. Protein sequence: CASSLGVDFGQGARGYTF.

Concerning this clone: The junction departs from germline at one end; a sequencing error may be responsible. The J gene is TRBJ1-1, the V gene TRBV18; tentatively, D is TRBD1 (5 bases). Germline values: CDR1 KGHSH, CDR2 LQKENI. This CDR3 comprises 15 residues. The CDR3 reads CANSLHRLPNTEAFF. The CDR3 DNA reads TGTGCCAACTCACTTCACAGGCTACCGAACACTGAAGCTTTCTTT.

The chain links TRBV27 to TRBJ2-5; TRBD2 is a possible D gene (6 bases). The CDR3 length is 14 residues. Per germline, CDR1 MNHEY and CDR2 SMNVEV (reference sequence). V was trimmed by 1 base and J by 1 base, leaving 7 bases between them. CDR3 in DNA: TGTGCCAGCAGTTTATACGGGGGCCAAGAGACCCAGTACTTC. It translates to CASSLYGGQETQYF.

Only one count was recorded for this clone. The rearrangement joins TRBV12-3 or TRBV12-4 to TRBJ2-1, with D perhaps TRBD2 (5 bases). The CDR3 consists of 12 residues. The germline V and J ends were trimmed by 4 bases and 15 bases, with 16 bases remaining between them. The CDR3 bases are TGTGCCAGCAGTTCAGCGCCTAGCCGGGCGTTCTTC. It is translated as CASSSAPSRAFF.

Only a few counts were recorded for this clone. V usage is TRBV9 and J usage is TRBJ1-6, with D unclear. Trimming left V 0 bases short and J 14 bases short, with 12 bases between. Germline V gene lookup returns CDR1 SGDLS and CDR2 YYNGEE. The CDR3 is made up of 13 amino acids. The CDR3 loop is CASSVAEGSTLHF. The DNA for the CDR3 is TGTGCCAGCAGCGTAGCTGAGGGCAGTACCCTCCACTTT.

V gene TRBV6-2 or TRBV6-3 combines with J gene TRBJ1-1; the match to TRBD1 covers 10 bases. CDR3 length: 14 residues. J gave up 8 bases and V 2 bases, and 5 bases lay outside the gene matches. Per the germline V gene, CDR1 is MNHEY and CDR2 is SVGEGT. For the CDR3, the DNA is TGTGCCAGCAGTTACACGAGACAGGGGGCAGAAGCTTTCTTT. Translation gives CASSYTRQGAEAFF.

Written as DNA, the CDR3 is TGTGCCAGCAGCTCACTCGACCTGACCCGGGATGAGCAGTTCTTC. Its protein is CASSSLDLTRDEQFF. The chain has TRBV11-3 and TRBJ2-1; D not certain. CDR1 SGHNT and CDR2 YENEEA come from the germline V gene. CDR3 size: 15 residues. V was trimmed by 4 bases and J by 8 bases, leaving 18 bases between them.

CDR3 sequence: CASSLEPRYEQYF. CDR3 sequence (DNA): TGCGCCAGCAGCCTTGAGCCGAGGTACGAGCAGTACTTC. This rearrangement joins TRBV4-1 to TRBJ2-7; D gene ambiguous. The V gene's germline CDR1 is MGHRA and CDR2 YSYEKL. The CDR3 has 13 residues. Trimming pared 4 bases from V and 4 bases from J, leaving 11 bases between.

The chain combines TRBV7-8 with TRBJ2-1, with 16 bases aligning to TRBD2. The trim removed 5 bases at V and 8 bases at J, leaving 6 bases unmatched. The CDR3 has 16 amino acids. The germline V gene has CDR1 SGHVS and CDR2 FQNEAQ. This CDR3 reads CASSLSGLAGGHEQFF. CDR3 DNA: TGTGCCAGCAGCCTCTCGGGACTAGCGGGGGGGCATGAGCAGTTCTTC.

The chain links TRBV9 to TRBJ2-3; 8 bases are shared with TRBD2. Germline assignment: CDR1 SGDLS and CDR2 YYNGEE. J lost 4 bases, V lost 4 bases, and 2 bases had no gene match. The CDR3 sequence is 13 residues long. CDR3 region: CASSRGGSDTQYF. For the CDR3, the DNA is TGTGCCAGCAGCCGGGGGGGGTCAGATACGCAGTATTTT.